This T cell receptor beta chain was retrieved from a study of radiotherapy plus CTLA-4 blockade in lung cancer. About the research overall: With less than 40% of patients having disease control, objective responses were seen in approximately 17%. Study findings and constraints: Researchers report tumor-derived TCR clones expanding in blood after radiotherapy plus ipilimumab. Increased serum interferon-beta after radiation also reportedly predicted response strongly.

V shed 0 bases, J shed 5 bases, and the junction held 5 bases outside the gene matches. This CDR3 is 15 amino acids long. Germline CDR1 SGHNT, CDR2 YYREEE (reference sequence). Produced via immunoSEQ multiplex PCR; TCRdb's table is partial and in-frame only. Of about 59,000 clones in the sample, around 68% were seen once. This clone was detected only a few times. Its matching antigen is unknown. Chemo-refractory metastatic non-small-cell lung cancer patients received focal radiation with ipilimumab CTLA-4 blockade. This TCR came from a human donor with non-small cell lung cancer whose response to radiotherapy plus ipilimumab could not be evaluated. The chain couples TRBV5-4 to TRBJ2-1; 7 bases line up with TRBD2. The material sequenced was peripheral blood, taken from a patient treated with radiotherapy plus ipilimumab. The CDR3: CASSLARGSNNEQFF. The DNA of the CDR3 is TGTGCCAGCAGCTTGGCGCGGGGGAGTAACAATGAGCAGTTCTTC.